Presented here are 7 T cell receptor beta chains from one specimen sequenced in a study of T cells in Graves' hyperthyroidism and ophthalmopathy. TCR beta CDR3 regions were amplified from RNA transcripts. First-round RT-PCR of the TCR CDR3 relied on the HTBI primer set. TCRdb recomputed calls from the multiplex PCR reads with MiXCR, one row per CDR3 protein. This sample carries under 400,000 distinct CDR3 sequences, roughly 13% of them seen once, and the ten largest clones take 9.5% to 11%. Source material: blood. The receptors come from a woman in her sixties or seventies with Graves' hyperthyroidism.

This clonotype was counted ten times or more. V gene TRBV14 combines with J gene TRBJ2-7, with D hard to call. With 4 bases removed from V and 5 bases from J, the gap between germline ends came to 9 bases. This CDR3 region has 12 residues. Germline CDR1 is SGHDN and CDR2 is FVKESK. The DNA for the CDR3 is TGTGCCAGCAGCCGAGACTGGGACGAGCAGTACTTC. It is translated as CASSRDWDEQYF.

V and J are TRBV27 and TRBJ2-2; D gene ambiguous. Germline CDR1 reads MNHEY; CDR2 reads SMNVEV (reference sequence). The CDR3 consists of 14 residues. V gave up 6 bases and J gave up 5 bases, with 13 bases separating them. Written as DNA, the CDR3 is TGTGCCAGCAGACCGGGCCCTAGAACCGGGGAGCTGTTTTTT. Translation gives CASRPGPRTGELFF.

The chain links TRBV5-4 to TRBJ2-1; D unresolved. V lost 0 bases, J lost 6 bases, and 7 bases lay in between. The CDR3 spans 13 residues. The germline V gene encodes CDR1 SGHNT and CDR2 YYREEE (reference sequence). DNA of the CDR3: TGTGCCAGCAGCTTGGCTGGTATCAATGAGCAGTTCTTC. Encoded protein: CASSLAGINEQFF.

This clonotype was seen at least ten times. V is TRBV28 and J is TRBJ2-3; 8 positions agree with TRBD2. V was pared by 2 bases and J by 12 bases, with 10 bases of the junction left unmatched. This CDR3 has 14 amino acids. CDR1 is MDHEN and CDR2 is SYDVKM in the germline V gene. CDR3: CASSLAGLGAVQYF. The CDR3, as DNA: TGTGCCAGCAGTTTAGCGGGACTAGGGGCAGTACAGTATTTT. Full variable domain (rest looked up from reference TRBV28 and TRBJ2-3): DVKVTQSSRYLVKRTGEKVFLECVQDMDHENMFWYRQDPGLGLRLIYFSYDVKMKEKGDIPEGYSVSREKKERFSLILESASTNQTSMYLCASSLAGLGAVQYFGPGTRLTVL.

This clonotype was observed a few times. The chain joins TRBV6-4 to TRBJ2-2; D call uncertain. The CDR3 totals 17 residues. V lost 3 bases and J lost 0, with 14 bases in between. Germline CDR1 and CDR2: MRHNA and SNTAGT. For the CDR3, the DNA is TGTGCCAGCAGTGATAGGTGGATTAAAACGAACACCGGGGAGCTGTTTTTT. As protein: CASSDRWIKTNTGELFF.

This clonotype has more than one count but fewer than ten. The gene calls are TRBV30 and TRBJ2-3; 8 nucleotides line up with TRBD1. The J segment lost 1 base and the V segment lost 3 bases, leaving 3 bases of the junction unmatched. The CDR3 is 14 residues long. Germline V gene sequence: CDR1 GTSNPN, CDR2 SVGIG (reference sequence). The CDR3, as DNA: TGTGCCTGGAGGCAGGGGGCTGGCACAGATACGCAGTATTTT. Protein product: CAWRQGAGTDTQYF.

This chain joins TRBV25-1 and TRBJ2-3, with 11 bases identical to TRBD2. The V and J ends lost 0 bases and 6 bases, in that order; junction bases with no gene match: 2. There are 15 residues in the CDR3. Germline V lookup: CDR1 MGHDK, CDR2 SYGVNS. Written as DNA, the CDR3 is TGTGCCAGCAGTGAATACACTAGCGGGAGTGATACGCAGTATTTT. The encoded protein is CASSEYTSGSDTQYF.